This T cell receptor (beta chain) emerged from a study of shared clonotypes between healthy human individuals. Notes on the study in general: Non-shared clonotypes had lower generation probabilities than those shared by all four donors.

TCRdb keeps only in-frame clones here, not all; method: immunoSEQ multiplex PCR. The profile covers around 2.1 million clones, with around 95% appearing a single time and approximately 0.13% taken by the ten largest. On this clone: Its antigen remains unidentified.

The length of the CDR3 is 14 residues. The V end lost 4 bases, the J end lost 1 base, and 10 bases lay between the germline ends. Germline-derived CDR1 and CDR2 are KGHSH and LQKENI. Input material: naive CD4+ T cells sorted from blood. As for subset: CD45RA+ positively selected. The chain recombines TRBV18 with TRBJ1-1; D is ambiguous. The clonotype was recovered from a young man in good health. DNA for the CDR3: TGTGCCAGCTCACAAAGGGAAGGGAACACTGAAGCTTTCTTT. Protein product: CASSQREGNTEAFF.